This TCR beta chain was recovered during a study of T cell changes during pregnancy in multiple sclerosis. Profiled with immunoSEQ multiplex PCR; TCRdb holds only in-frame clones, not every one. The repertoire consists of approximately 49,000 clones, with over 90% occurring once and the leading ten covering just under 1%. The CDR3 length is 17 residues. Germline loops: CDR1 SGHNT, CDR2 YYREEE (reference sequence). V was pared by 7 bases and J by 4 bases, with 23 bases between. The chain is built from TRBV5-4 and TRBJ2-2, with a possible D match to TRBD2 (6 bases). The clonotype comes from a female donor with multiple sclerosis, enrolled in a pregnancy study. The source material was peripheral blood, sampled after pregnancy. The CDR3 coding sequence is TGTGCCAGCCGAGCCTGGGGGGACCGAAGCCTCACCGGGGAGCTGTTTTTT. It specifies CASRAWGDRSLTGELFF.